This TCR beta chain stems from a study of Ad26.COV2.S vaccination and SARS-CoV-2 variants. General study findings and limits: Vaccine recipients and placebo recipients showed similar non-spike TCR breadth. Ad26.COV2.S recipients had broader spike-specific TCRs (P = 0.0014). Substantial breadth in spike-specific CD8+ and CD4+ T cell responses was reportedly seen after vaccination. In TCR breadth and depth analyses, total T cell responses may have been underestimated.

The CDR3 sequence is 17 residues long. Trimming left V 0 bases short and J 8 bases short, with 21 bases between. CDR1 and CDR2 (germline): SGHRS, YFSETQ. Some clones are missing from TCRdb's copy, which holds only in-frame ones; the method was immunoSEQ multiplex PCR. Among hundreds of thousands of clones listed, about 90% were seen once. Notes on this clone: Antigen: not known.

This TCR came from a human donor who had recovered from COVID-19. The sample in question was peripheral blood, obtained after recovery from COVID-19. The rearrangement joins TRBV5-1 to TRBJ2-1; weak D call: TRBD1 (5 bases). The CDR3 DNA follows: TGCGCCAGCAGCTTGGGAATTGGGGCAGGGCATGAGCATGAGCAGTTCTTC. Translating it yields CASSLGIGAGHEHEQFF.